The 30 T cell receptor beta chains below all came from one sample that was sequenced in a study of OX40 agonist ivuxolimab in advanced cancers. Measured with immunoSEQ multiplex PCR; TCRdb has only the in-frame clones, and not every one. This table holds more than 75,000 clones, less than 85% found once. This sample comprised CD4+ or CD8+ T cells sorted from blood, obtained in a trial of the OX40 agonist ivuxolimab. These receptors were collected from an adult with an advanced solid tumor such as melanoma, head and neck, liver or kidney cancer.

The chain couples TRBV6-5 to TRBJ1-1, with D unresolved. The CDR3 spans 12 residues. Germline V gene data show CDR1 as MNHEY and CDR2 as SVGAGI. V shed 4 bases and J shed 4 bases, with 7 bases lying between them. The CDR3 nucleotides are TGTGCCAGCAGTTCGGCCTCCACTGAAGCTTTCTTT. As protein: CASSSASTEAFF.

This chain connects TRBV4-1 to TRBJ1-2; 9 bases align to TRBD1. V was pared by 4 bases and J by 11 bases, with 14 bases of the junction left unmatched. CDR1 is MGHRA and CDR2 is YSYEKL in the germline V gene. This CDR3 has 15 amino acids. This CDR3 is CASSPKDRGHAGYTF. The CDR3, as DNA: TGCGCCAGCAGCCCAAAGGACAGGGGCCACGCTGGGTACACCTTC.

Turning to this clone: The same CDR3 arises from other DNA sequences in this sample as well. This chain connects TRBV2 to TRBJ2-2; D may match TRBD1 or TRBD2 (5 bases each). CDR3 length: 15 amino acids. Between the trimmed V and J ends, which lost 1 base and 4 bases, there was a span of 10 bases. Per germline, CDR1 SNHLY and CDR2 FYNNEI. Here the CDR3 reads CASSEDARGTGELFF. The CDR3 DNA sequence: TGTGCCAGCAGTGAAGACGCGAGGGGCACCGGGGAGCTGTTTTTT.

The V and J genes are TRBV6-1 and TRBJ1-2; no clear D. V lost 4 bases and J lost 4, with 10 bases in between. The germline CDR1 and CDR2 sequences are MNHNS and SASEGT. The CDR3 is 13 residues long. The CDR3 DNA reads TGTGCCAGCAGTGTACGGATGGCCTATGGCTACACCTTC. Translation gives CASSVRMAYGYTF.

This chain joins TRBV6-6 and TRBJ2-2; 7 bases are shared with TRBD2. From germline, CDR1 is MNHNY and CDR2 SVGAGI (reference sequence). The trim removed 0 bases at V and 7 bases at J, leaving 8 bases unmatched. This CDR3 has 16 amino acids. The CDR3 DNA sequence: TGTGCCAGCAGTTACTCGGGGGGGAGGGCCTACGGGGAGCTGTTTTTT. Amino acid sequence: CASSYSGGRAYGELFF.

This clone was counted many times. The CDR3 region is CASAPGNYGYTF. The CDR3 coding sequence is TGTGCCAGCGCCCCAGGGAACTATGGCTACACCTTC. The chain carries TRBV6-5 and TRBJ1-2; D might be TRBD1 (5 bases). Germline CDR1 and CDR2: MNHEY and SVGAGI. The V gene lost 8 bases and the J gene lost 2 bases, with 9 bases spanning the gap. The CDR3 consists of 12 residues.

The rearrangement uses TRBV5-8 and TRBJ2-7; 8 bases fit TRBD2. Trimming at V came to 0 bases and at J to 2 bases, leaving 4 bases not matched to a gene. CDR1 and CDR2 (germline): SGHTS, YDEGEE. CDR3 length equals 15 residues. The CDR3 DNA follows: TGTGCCAGCAGCTTGGCCCGGGGACTAGCCTACGAGCAGTACTTC. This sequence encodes CASSLARGLAYEQYF.

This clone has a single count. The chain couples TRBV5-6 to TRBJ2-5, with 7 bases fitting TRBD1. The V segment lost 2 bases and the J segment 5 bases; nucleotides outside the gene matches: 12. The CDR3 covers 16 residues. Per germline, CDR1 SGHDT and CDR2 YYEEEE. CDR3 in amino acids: CASSFLVTGAMETQYF. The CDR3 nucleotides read TGTGCCAGCAGCTTTCTCGTAACAGGGGCCATGGAGACCCAGTACTTC.

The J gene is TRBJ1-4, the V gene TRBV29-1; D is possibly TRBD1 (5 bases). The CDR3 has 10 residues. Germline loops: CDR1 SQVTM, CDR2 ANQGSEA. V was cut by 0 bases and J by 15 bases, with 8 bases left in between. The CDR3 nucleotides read TGCAGCGTTGAAGAGGGGGGGGTGTTTTTT. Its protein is CSVEEGGVFF.

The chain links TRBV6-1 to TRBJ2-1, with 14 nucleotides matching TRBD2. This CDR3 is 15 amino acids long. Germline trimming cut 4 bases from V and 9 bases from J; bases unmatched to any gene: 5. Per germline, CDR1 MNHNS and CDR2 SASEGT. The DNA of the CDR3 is TGTGCCAGCAGTGGACTAGCGGGAGGGCCAGGTGAGCAGTTCTTC. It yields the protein CASSGLAGGPGEQFF.

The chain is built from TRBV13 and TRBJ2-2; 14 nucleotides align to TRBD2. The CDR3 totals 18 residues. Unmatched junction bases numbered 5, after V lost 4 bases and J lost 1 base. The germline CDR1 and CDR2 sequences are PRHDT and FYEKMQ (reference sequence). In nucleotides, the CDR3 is TGTGCCAGCAGCTCTGGACTAGCGGGGGGACTGAACACCGGGGAGCTGTTTTTT. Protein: CASSSGLAGGLNTGELFF.

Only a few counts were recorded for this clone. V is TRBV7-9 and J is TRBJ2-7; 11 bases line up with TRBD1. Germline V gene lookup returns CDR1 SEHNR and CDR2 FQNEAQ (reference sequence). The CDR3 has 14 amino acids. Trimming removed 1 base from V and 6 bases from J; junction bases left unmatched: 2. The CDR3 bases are TGTGCCAGCAGCTTAGGGGGACAGGGGGGCGAGCAGTACTTC. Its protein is CASSLGGQGGEQYF.

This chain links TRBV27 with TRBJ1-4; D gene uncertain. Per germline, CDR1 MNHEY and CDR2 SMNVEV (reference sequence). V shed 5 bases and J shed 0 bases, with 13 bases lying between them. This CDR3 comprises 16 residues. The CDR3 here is CASSAPSLTTNEKLFF. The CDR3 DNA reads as TGTGCCAGCAGTGCCCCCTCCCTGACAACTAATGAAAAACTGTTTTTT.

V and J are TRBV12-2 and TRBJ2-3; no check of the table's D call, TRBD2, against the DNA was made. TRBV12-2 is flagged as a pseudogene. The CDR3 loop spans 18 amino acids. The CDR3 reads CASRWCITSGICPDTQYF. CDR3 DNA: TGTGCAAGTCGTTGGTGCATAACTAGCGGGATATGTCCAGATACGCAGTATTTT.

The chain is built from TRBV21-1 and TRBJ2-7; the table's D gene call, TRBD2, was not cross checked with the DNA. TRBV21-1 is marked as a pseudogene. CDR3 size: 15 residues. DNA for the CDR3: TGTGCCAGCAGCACCCCGGGAGGGCGTCTATGCGAGCAGTACTTC. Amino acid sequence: CASSTPGGRLCEQYF.

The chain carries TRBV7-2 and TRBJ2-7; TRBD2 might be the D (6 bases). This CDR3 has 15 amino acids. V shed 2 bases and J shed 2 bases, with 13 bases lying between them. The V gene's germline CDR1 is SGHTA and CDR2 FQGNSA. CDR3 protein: CASSLTRGNTYEQYF. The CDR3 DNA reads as TGTGCCAGCAGCTTAACTCGGGGGAACACCTACGAGCAGTACTTC.

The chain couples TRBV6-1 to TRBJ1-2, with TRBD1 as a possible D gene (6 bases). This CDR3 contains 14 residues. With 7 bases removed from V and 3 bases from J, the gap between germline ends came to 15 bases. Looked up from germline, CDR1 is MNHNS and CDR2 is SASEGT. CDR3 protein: CASTPGGSYYGYTF. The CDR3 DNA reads TGTGCCAGCACCCCGGGGGGCAGCTACTATGGCTACACCTTC.

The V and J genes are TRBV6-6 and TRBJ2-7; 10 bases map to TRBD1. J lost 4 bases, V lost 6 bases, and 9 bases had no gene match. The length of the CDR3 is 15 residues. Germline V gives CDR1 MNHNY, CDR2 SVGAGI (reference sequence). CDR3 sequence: CASRYPGTGEYEQYF. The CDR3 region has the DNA TGTGCCAGCAGGTACCCTGGGACAGGGGAATACGAGCAGTACTTC.

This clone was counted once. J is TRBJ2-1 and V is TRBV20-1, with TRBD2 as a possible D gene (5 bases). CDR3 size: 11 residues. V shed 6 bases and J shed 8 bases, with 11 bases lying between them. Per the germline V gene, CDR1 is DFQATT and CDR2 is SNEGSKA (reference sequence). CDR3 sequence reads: CSAPDSHEQFF. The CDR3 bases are TGCAGTGCCCCGGACTCCCATGAGCAGTTCTTC.

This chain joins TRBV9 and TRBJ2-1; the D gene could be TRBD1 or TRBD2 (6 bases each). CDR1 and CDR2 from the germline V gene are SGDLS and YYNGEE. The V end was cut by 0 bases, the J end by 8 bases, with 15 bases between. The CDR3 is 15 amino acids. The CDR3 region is CASSVEGGLSHEQFF. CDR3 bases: TGTGCCAGCAGCGTAGAGGGGGGACTGAGTCATGAGCAGTTCTTC. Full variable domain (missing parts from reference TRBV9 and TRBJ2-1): DSGVTQTPKHLITATGQRVTLRCSPRSGDLSVYWYQQSLDQGLQFLIQYYNGEERAKGNILERFSAQQFPDLHSELNLSSLELGDSALYFCASSVEGGLSHEQFFGPGTRLTVL.

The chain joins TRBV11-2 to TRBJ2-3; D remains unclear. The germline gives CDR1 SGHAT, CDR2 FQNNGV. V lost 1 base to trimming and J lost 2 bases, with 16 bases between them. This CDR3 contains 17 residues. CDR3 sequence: CASSLVPLDGSTDTQYF. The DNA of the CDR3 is TGTGCCAGCAGCTTAGTTCCGCTGGACGGATCCACAGATACGCAGTATTTT.

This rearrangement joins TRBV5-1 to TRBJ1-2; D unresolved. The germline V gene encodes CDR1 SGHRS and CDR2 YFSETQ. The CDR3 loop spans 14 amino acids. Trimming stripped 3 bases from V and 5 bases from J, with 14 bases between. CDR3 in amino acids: CASSSETGSYGYTF. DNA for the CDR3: TGCGCCAGCAGCTCCGAGACGGGTTCTTATGGCTACACCTTC.

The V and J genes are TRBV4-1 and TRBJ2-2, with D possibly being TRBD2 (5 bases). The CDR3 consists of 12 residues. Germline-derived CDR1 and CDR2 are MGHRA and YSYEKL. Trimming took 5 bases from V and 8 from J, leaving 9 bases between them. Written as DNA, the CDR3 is TGCGCCAGCAGCAGCGGCTGGGGGGAGCTGTTTTTT. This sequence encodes CASSSGWGELFF.

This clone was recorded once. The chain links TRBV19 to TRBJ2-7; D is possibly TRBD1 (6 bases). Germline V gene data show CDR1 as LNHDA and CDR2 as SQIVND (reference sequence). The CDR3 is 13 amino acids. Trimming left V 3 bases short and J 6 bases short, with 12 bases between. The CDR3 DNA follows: TGTGCCAGTAGTATCGGGGACATCCGCGAGCAGTACTTC. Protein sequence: CASSIGDIREQYF.

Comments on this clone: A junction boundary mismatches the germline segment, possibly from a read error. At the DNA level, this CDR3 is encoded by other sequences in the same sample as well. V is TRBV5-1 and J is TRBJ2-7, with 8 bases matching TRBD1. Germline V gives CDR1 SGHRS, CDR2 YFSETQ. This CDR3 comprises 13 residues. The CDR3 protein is CATPLTGTGTLLF. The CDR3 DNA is TGCGCAACTCCCCTGACCGGGACAGGTACGCTTCTTTTC.

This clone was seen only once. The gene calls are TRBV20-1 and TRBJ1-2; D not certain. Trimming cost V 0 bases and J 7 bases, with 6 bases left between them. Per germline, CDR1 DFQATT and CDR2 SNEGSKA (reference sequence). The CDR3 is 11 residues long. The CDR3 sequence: CSARELFGYTF. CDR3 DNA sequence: TGCAGTGCTAGAGAATTGTTTGGCTACACCTTC.

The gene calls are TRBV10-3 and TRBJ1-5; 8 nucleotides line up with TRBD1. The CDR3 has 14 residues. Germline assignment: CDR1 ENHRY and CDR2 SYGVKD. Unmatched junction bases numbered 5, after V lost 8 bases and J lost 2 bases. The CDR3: CAIGGGQGNQPQHF. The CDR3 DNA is TGTGCCATCGGAGGGGGACAGGGCAATCAGCCCCAGCATTTT.

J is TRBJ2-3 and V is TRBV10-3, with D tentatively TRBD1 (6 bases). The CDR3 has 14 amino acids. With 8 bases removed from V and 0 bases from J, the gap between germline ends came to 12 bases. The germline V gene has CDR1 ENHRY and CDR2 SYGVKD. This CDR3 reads CAIGQTSSTDTQYF. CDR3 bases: TGTGCCATCGGACAGACATCTAGCACAGATACGCAGTATTTT.

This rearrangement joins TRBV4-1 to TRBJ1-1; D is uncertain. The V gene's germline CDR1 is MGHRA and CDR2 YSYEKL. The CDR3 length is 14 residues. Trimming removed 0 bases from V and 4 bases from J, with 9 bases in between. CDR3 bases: TGCGCCAGCAGCCAAGAAAGGGCAGGCACTGAAGCTTTCTTT. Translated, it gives CASSQERAGTEAFF.

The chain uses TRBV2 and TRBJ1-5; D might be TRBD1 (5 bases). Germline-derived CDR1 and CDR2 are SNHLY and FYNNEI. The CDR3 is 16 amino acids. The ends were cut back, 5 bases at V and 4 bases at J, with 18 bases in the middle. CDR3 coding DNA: TGTGCCAGCAGTCGTCTCGGGACGTTCGTTAATCAGCCCCAGCATTTT. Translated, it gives CASSRLGTFVNQPQHF.